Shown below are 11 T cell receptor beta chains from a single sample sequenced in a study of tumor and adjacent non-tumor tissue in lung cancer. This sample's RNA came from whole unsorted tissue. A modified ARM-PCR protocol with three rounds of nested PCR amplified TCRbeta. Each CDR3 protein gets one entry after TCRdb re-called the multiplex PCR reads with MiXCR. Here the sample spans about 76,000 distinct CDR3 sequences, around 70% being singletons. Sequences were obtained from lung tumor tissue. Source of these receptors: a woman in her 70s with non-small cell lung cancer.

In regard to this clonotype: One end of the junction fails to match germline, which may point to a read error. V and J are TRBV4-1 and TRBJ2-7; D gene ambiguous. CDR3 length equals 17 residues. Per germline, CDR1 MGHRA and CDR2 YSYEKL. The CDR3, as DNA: TGTGCCAGCAGCCACCTGTCCTCGAGAGCCAGTGTACCCGAGCAGTACTTC. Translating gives CASSHLSSRASVPEQYF.

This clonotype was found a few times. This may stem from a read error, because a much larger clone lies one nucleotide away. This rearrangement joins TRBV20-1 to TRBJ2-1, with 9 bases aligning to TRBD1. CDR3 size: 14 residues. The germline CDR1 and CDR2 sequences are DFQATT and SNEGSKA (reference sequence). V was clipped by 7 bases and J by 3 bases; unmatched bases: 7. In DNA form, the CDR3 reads TGCAGTGTATTGTCGACAGGGGGCTACAATGAGCAGTTCTTC. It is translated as CSVLSTGGYNEQFF.

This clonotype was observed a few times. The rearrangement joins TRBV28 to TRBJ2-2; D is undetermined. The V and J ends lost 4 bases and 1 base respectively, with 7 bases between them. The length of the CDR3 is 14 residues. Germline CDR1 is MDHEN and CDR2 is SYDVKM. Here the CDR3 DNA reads TGTGCCAGCAGTTCGATACAGAACACCGGGGAGCTGTTTTTT. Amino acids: CASSSIQNTGELFF.

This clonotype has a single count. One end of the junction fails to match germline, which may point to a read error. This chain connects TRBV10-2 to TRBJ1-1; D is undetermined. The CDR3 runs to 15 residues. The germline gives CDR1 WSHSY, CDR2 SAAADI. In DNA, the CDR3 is TGCACCAGCATTGAGTGGAGCACTCTGAACATTGAAGCTTTCTTT. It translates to CTSIEWSTLNIEAFF.

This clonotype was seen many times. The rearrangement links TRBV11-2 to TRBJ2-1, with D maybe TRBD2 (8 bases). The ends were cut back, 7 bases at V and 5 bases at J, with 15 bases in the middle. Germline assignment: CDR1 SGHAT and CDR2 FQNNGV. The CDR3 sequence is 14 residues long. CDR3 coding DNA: TGTGCCAGCACCGGGGGGGACAGTCACAATGAGCAGTTCTTC. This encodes CASTGGDSHNEQFF.

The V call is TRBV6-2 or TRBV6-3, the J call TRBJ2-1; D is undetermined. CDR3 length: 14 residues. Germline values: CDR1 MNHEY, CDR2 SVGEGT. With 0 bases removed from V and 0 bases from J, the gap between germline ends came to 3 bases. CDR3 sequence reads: CASSYSVSYNEQFF. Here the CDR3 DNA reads TGTGCCAGCAGTTACTCTGTCTCCTACAATGAGCAGTTCTTC.

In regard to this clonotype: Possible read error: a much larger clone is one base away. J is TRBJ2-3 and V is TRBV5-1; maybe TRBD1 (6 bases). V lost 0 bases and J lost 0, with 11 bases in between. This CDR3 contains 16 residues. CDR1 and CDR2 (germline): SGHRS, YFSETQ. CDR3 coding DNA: TGCGCCAGCAGCTTGGCGAGGACAGCGAGCACAGATACGCAGTATTTT. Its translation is CASSLARTASTDTQYF.

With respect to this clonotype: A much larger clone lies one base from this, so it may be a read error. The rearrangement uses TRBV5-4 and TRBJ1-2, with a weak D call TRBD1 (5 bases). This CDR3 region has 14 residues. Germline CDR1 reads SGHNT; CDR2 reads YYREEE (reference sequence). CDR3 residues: CTSTGGVLFRGYTF. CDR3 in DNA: TGTACCAGCACGGGGGGGGTCCTGTTTCGGGGCTACACCTTC. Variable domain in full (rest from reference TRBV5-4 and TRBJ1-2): ETGVTQSPTHLIKTRGQQVTLRCSSQSGHNTVSWYQQALGQGPQFIFQYYREEENGRGNFPPRFSGLQFPNYSSELNVNALELDDSALYLCTSTGGVLFRGYTFGSGTRLTVV.

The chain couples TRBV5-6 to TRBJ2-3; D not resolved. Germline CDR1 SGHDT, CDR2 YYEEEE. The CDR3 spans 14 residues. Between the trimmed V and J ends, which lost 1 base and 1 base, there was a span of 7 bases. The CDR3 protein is CASSLRLCTDTQYF. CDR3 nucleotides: TGTGCCAGCAGCTTGAGGCTCTGCACAGATACGCAGTATTTT.

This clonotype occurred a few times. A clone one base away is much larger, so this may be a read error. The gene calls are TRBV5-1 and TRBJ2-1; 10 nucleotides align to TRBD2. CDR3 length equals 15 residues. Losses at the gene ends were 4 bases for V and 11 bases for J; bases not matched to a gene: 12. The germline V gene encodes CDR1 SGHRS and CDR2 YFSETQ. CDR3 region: CASSPGTSELNKQFF. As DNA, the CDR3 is TGCGCCAGCAGCCCCGGGACTAGCGAATTAAATAAGCAGTTCTTC.

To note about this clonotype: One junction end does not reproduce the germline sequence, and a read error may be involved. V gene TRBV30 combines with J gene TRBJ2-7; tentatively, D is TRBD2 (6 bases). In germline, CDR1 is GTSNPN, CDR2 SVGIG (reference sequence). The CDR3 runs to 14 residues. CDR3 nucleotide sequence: TGTGCCTGGAGTATCGCCGGAGGGGCATACGAGGAGTACTTC. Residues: CAWSIAGGAYEEYF.